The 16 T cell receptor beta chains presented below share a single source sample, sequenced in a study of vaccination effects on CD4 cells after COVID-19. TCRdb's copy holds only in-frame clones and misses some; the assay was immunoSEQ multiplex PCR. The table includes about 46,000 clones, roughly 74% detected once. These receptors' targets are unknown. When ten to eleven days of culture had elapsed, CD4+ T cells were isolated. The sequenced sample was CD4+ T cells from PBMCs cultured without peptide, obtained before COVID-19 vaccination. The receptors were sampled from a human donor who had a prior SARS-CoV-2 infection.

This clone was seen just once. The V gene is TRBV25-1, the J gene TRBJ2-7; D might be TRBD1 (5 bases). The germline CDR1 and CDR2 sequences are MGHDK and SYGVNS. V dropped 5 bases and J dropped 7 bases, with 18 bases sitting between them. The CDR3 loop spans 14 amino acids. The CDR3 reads CASSKGSRGGEQYF. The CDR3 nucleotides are TGTGCCAGCAGTAAGGGGTCCCGTGGCGGAGAGCAGTACTTC.

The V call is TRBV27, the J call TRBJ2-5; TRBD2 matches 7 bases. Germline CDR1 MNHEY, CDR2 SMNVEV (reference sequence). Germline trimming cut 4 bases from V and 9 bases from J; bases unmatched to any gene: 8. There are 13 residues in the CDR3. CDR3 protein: CASSYLGGRAQYF. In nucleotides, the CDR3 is TGTGCCAGCAGTTACCTCGGGGGGAGGGCCCAGTACTTC.

The CDR3 DNA reads TGTGCCAGCTGGTTAGCGGGGGTTCGGGACACCGGGGAGCTGTTTTTT. The encoded protein is CASWLAGVRDTGELFF. The V call is TRBV5-5, the J call TRBJ2-2; 9 bases are shared with TRBD2. This CDR3 is 16 amino acids long. Germline CDR1 and CDR2: SGHKS and YYEKEE (reference sequence). V lost 7 bases, J lost 3 bases, and 10 bases stayed unmatched.

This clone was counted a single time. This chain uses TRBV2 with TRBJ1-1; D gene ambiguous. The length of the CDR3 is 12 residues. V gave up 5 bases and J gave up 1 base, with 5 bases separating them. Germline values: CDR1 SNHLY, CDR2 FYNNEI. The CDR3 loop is CASSRENTEAFF. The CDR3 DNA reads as TGTGCCAGCAGTAGGGAGAACACTGAAGCTTTCTTT.

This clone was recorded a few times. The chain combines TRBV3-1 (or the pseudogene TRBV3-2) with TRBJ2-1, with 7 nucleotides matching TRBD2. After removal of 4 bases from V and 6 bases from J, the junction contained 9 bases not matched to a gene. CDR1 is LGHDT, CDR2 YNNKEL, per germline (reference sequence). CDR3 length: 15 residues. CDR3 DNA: TGTGCCAGCAGCCGGGCGGGAGCTGTCATCAATGAGCAGTTCTTC. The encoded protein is CASSRAGAVINEQFF.

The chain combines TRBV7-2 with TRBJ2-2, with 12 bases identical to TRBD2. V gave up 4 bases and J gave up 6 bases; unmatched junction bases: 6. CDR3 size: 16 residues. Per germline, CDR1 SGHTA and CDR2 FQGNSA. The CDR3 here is CASSSPLAGGPGELFF. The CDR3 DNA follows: TGTGCCAGCAGCTCACCCCTAGCGGGGGGGCCCGGGGAGCTGTTTTTT.

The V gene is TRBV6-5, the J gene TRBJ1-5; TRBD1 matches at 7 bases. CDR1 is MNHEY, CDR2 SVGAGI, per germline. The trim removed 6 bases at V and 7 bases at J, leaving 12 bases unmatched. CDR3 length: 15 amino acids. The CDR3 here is CASSTGAGGGQPQHF. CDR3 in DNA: TGTGCCAGCAGCACCGGCGCAGGGGGTGGGCAGCCCCAGCATTTT.

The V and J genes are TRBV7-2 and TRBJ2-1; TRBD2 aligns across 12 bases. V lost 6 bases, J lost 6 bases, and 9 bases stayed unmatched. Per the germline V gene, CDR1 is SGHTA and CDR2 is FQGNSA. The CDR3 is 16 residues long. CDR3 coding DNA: TGTGCCAGCAGATTCTCTAGCGGGGGGGTATCCAATGAGCAGTTCTTC. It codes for CASRFSSGGVSNEQFF.

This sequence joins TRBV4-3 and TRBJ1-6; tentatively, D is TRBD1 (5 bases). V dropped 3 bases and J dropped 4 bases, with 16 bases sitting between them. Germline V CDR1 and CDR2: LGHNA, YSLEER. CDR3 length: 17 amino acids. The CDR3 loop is CASSQGVRGTYNSPLHF. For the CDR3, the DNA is TGCGCCAGCAGCCAGGGGGTTAGAGGGACTTATAATTCACCCCTCCACTTT.

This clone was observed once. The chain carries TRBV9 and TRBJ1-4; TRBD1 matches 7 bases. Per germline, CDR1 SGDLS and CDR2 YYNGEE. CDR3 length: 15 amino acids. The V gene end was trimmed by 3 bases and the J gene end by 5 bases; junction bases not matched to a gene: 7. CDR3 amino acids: CASSALTGPNEKLFF. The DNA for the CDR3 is TGTGCCAGCAGCGCCCTGACAGGGCCCAATGAAAAACTGTTTTTT.

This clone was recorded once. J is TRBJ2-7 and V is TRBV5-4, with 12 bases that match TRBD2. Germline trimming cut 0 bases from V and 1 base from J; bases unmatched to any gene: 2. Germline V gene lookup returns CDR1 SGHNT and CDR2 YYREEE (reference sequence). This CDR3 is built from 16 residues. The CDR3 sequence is CASSLGTSGTSYEQYF. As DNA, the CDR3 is TGTGCCAGCAGCTTGGGGACTAGCGGGACTTCCTACGAGCAGTACTTC.

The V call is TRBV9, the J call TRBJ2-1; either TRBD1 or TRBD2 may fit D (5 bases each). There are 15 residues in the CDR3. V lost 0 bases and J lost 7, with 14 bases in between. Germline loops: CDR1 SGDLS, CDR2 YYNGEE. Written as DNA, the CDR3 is TGTGCCAGCAGCGTAGAAGGGTTTGGGGGTAATGAGCAGTTCTTC. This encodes CASSVEGFGGNEQFF.

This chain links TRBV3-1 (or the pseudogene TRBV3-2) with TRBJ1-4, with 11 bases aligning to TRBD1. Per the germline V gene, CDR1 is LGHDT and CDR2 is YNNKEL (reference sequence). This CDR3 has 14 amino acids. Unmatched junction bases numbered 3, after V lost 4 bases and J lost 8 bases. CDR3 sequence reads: CASSLDRGREKLFF. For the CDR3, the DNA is TGTGCCAGCAGCCTGGACAGGGGGCGCGAAAAACTGTTTTTT.

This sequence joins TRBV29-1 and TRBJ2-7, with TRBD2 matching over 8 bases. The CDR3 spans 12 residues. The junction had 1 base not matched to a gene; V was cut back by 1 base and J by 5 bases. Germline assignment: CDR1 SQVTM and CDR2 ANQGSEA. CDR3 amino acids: CSVEAGGDEQYF. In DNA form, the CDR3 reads TGCAGCGTTGAAGCGGGAGGGGACGAGCAGTACTTC.

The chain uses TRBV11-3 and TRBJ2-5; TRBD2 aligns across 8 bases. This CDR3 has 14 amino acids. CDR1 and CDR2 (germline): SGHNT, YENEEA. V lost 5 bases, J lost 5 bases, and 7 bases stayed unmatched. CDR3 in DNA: TGTGCCAGCAGCCTCGGGGGGGTCAGGGAGACCCAGTACTTC. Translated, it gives CASSLGGVRETQYF.

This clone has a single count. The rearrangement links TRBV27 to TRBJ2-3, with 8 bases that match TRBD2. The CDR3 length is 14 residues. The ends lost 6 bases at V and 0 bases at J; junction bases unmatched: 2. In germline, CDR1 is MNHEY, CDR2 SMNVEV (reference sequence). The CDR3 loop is CASRLADSTDTQYF. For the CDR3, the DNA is TGTGCCAGCAGACTAGCGGATAGCACAGATACGCAGTATTTT.